This T cell receptor (beta chain) was profiled in a study of cytomegalovirus exposure and HLA in healthy donors. Overall study context: The same platform as the roughly 670 first-cohort repertoires was used for the 120 validation repertoires, a later analysis reported.

With respect to this clone: What it binds is not known.

Overall study findings and caveats: Most sequenced TCRs were rare (though some public TCRs occurred in many donors). Clusters of TCRs from the first cohort tended to co-occur in the 120 validation repertoires (as a later analysis found).

The CDR3 length is 15 residues. The V gene's germline CDR1 is SGHNT and CDR2 YENEEA. Trimming cost V 5 bases and J 0 bases, with 14 bases left between them. Repertoires were generated with immunoSEQ multiplex PCR, while TCRdb's copy carries only in-frame clones and drops some. The table shows about 120,000 clones, with roughly 90% occurring only once. The V call is TRBV11-3, the J call TRBJ2-7; perhaps TRBD1 as D (5 bases). Sequencing used PBMCs. This clonotype was sampled from a woman younger than 35 in good health and CMV-seropositive. The CDR3 protein is CASSPRTQYSYEQYF. The CDR3 region has the DNA TGTGCCAGCAGCCCCCGGACACAGTACTCCTACGAGCAGTACTTC. The full variable domain, completed using reference TRBV11-3 and TRBJ2-7, is EAGVVQSPRYKIIEKKQPVAFWCNPISGHNTLYWYLQNLGQGPELLIRYENEEAVDDSQLPKDRFSAERLKGVDSTLKIQPAELGDSAVYLCASSPRTQYSYEQYFGPGTRLTVT.